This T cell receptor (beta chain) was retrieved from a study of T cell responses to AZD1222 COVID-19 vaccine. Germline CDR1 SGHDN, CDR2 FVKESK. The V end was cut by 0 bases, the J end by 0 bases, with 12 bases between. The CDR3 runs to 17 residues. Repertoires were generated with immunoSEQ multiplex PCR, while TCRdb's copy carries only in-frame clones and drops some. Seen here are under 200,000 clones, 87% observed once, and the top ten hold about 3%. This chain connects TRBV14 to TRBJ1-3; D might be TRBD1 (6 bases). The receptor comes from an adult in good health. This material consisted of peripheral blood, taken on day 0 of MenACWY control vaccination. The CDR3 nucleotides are TGTGCCAGCAGCCAAGAAGGGGGGCTCTCCTCTGGAAACACCATATATTTT. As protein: CASSQEGGLSSGNTIYF. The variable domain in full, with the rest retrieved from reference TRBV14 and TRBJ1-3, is EAGVTQFPSHSVIEKGQTVTLRCDPISGHDNLYWYRRVMGKEIKFLLHFVKESKQDESGMPNNRFLAERTGGTYSTLKVQPAELEDSGVYFCASSQEGGLSSGNTIYFGEGSWLTVV.